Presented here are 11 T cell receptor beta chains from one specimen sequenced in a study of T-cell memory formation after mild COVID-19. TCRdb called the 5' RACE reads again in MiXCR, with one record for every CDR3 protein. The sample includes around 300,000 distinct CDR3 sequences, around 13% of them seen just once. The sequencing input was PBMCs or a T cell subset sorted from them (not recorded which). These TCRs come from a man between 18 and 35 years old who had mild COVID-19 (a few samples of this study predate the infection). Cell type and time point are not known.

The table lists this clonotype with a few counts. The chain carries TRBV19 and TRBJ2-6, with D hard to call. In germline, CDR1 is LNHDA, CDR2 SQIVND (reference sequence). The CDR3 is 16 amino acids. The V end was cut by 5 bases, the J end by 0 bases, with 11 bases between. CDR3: CASSSRSDSGANVLTF. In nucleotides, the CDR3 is TGTGCCAGTAGTTCTCGGTCGGACTCTGGGGCCAACGTCCTGACTTTC.

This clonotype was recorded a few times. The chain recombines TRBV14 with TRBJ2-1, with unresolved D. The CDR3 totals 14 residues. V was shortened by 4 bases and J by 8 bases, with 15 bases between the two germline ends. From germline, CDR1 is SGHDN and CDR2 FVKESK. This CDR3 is CASSPRSGVHEQFF. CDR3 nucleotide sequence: TGTGCCAGCAGCCCCCGAAGTGGGGTCCATGAGCAGTTCTTC.

CDR3 loop: CASSLGGTPGETQYF. The CDR3 region has the DNA TGCGCCAGCAGCTTGGGAGGGACCCCGGGAGAGACCCAGTACTTC. This chain connects TRBV5-1 to TRBJ2-5; D may match TRBD1 or TRBD2 (5 bases each). Germline V lookup: CDR1 SGHRS, CDR2 YFSETQ. There are 15 residues in the CDR3. V was trimmed by 0 bases and J by 4 bases, leaving 13 bases between them.

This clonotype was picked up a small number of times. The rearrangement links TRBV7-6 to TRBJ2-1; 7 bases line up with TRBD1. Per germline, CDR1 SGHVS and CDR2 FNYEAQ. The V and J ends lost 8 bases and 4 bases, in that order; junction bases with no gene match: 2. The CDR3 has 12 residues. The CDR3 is CASGQDYNEQFF. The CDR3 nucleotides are TGTGCCAGCGGACAGGATTACAATGAGCAGTTCTTC.

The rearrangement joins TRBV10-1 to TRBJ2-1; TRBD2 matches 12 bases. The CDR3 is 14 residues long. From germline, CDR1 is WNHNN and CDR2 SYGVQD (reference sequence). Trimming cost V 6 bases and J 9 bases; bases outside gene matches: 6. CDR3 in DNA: TGCGCCAGCAGCGGACTAGCGGGGTCGGTTGAGCAGTTCTTC. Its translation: CASSGLAGSVEQFF.

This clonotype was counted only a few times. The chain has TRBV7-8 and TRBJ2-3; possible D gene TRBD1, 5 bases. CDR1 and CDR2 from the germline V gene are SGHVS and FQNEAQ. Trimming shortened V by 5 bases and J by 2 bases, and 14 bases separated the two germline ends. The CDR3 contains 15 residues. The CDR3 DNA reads TGTGCCAGCAGCGCCTTGACGACAGCCACAGATACGCAGTATTTT. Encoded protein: CASSALTTATDTQYF.

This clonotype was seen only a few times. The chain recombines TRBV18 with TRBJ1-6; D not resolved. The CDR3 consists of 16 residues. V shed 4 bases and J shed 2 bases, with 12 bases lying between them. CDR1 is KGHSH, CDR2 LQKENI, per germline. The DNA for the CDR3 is TGTGCCAGCTCACAGCGAGCCGCGCCCTATAATTCACCCCTCCACTTT. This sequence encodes CASSQRAAPYNSPLHF.

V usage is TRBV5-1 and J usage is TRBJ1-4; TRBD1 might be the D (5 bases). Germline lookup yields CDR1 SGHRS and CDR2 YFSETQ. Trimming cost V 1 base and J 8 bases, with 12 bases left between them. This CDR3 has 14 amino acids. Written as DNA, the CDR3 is TGCGCCAGCAGCTTGTGGGGCCCGGGGGAAAAACTGTTTTTT. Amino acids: CASSLWGPGEKLFF.

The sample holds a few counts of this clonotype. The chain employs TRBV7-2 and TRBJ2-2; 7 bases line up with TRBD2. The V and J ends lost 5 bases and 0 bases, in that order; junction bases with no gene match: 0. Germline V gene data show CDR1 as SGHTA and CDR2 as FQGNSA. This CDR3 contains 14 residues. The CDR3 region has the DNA TGTGCCAGCAGCGGGGGGGCGAACACCGGGGAGCTGTTTTTT. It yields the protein CASSGGANTGELFF.

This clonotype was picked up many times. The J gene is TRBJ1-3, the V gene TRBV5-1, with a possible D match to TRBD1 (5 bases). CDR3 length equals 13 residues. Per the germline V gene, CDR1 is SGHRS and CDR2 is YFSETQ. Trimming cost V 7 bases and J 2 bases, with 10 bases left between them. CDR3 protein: CASRTGAGNTIYF. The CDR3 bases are TGCGCCAGCCGGACGGGGGCTGGAAACACCATATATTTT.

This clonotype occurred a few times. CDR3 coding DNA: TGTGCCAGCAGCTTAGTCGAGGCCTCTGGAAACACCATATATTTT. Protein sequence: CASSLVEASGNTIYF. V usage is TRBV7-6 and J usage is TRBJ1-3; D not resolved. V shed 1 base and J shed 0 bases, with 7 bases lying between them. This CDR3 has 15 residues. Germline V gives CDR1 SGHVS, CDR2 FNYEAQ.